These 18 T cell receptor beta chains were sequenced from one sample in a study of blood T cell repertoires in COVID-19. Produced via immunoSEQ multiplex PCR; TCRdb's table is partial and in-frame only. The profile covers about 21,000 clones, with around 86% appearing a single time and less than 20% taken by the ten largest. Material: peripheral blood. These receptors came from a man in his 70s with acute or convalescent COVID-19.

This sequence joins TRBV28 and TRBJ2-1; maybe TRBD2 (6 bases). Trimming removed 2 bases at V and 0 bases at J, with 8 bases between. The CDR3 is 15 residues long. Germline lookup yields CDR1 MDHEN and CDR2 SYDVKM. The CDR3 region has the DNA TGTGCCAGCAGTTTAGCCGGGGGCTCCTACAATGAGCAGTTCTTC. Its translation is CASSLAGGSYNEQFF.

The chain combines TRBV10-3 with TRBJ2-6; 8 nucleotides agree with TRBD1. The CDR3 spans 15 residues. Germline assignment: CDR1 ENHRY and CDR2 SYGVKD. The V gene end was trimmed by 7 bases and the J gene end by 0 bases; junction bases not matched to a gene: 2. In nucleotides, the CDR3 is TGTGCCATCAACACAGGGGGCTCTGGGGCCAACGTCCTGACTTTC. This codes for CAINTGGSGANVLTF.

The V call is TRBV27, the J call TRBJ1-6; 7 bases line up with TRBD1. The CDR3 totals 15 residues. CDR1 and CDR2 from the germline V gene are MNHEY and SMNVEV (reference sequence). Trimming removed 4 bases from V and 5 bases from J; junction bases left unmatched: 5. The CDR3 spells CASSWTGIDNSPLHF. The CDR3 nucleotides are TGTGCCAGCAGTTGGACAGGAATTGATAATTCACCCCTCCACTTT.

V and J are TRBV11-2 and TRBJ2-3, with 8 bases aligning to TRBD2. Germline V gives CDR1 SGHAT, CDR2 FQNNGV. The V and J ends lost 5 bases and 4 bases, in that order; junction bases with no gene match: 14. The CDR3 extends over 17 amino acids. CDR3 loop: CASSPSAAGVFSDTQYF. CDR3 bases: TGTGCCAGCAGCCCTTCAGCAGCGGGAGTCTTCTCAGATACGCAGTATTTT.

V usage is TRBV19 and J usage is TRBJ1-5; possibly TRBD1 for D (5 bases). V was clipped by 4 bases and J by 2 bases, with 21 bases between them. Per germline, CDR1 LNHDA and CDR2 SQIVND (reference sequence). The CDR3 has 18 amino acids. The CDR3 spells CASSTRGVGGSRNQPQHF. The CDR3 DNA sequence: TGTGCCAGTAGTACTAGGGGTGTGGGGGGGTCTCGCAATCAGCCCCAGCATTTT.

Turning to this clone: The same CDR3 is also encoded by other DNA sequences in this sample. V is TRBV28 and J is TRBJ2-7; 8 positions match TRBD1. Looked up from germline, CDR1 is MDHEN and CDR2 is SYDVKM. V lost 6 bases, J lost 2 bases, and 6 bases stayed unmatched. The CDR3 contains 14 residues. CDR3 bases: TGTGCCAGCAGCTATTCACAGGGGGCCTACGAGCAGTACTTC. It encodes CASSYSQGAYEQYF.

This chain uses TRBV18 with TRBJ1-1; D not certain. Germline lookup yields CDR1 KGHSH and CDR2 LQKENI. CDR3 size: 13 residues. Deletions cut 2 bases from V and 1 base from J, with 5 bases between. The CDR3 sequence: CASSPTKNTEAFF. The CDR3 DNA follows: TGTGCCAGCTCACCAACTAAGAACACTGAAGCTTTCTTT.

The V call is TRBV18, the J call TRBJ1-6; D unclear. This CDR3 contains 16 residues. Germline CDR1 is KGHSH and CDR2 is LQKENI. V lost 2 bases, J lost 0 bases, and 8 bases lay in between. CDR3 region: CASSPTPSSYNSPLHF. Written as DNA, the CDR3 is TGTGCCAGCTCACCAACGCCGAGCTCCTATAATTCACCCCTCCACTTT.

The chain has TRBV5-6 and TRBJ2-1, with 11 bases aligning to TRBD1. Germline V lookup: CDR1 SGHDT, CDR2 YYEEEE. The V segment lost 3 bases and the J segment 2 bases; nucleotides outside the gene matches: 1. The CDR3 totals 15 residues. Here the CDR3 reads CASSWGQGAYNEQFF. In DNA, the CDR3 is TGTGCCAGCAGCTGGGGACAGGGGGCCTACAATGAGCAGTTCTTC.

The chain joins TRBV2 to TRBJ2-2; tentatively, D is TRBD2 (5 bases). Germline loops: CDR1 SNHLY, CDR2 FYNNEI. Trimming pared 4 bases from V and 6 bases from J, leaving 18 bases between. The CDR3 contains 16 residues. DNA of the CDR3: TGTGCCAGCAGTGCTAGACCAGCGGTAGTAGCCGGGGAGCTGTTTTTT. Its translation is CASSARPAVVAGELFF.

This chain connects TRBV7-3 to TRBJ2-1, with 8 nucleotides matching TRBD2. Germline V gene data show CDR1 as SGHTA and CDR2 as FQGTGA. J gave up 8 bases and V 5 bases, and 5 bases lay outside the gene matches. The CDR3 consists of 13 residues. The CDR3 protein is CASSPGLADEQFF. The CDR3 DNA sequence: TGTGCCAGCAGCCCAGGACTAGCCGATGAGCAGTTCTTC.

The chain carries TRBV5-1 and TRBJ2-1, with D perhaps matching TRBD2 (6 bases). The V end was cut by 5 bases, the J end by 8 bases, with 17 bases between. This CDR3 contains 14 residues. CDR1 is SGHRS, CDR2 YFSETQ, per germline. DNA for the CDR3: TGCGCCAGCAGTCTCCCGGGGCGGGGCGATGAGCAGTTCTTC. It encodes CASSLPGRGDEQFF.

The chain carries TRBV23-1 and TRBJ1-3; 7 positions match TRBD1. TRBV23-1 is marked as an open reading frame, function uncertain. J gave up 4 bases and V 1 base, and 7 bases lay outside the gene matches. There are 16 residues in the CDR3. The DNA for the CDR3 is TGCGCCAGCAGTCAATTGGTAGGGGGCATCGGAAACACCATATATTTT. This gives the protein CASSQLVGGIGNTIYF.

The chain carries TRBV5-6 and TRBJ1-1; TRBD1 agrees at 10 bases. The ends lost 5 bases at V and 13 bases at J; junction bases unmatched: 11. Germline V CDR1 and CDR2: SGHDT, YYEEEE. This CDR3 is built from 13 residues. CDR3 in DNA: TGTGCCAGCAGGATACGACAGGGGGCGTCCTATTTCTTT. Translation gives CASRIRQGASYFF.

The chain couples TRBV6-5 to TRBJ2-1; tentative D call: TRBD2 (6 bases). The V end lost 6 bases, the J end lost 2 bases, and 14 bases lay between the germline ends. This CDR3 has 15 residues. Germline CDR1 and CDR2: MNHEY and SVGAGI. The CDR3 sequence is CASRAGSLAYNEQFF. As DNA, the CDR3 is TGTGCCAGCAGAGCCGGGAGTTTGGCCTACAATGAGCAGTTCTTC.

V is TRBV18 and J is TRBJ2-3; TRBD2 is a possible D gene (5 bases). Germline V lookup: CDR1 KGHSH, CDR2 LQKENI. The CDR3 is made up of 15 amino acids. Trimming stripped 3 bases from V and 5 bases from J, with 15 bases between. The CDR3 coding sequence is TGTGCCAGCTCACCGACCCAGGAAGGGAGAGATACGCAGTATTTT. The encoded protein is CASSPTQEGRDTQYF.

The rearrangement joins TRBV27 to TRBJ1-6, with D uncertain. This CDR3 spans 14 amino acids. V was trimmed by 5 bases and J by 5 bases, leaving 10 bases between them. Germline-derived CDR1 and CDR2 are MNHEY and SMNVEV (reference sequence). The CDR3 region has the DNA TGTGCCAGCAGTCCGAGGTGGGATAATTCACCCCTCCACTTT. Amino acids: CASSPRWDNSPLHF.

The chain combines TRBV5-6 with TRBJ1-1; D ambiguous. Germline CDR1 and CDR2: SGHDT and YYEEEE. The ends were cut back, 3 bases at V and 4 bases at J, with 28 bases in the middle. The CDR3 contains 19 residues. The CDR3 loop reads CASSSIDGRTGNRGTEAFF. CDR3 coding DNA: TGTGCCAGCAGCTCCATCGACGGACGGACGGGAAACCGAGGCACTGAAGCTTTCTTT.